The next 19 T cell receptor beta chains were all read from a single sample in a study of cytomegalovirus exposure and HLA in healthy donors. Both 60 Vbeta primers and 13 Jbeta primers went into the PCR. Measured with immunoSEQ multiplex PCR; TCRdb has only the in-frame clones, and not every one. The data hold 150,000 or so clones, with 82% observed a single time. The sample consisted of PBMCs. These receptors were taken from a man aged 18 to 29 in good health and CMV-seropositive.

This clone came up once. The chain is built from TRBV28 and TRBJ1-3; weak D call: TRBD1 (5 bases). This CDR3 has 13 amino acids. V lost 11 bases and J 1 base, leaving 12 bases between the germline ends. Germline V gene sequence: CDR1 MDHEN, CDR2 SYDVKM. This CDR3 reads CASLGGSGNTIYF. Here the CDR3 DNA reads TGTGCCTCACTCGGGGGTTCTGGAAACACCATATATTTT. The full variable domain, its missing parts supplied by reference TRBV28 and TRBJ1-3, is DVKVTQSSRYLVKRTGEKVFLECVQDMDHENMFWYRQDPGLGLRLIYFSYDVKMKEKGDIPEGYSVSREKKERFSLILESASTNQTSMYLCASLGGSGNTIYFGEGSWLTVV.

This CDR3 reads CASSAASSQETQYF. Here the CDR3 DNA reads TGTGCCAGCAGCGCAGCCTCTAGCCAAGAGACCCAGTACTTC. This chain joins TRBV5-4 and TRBJ2-5, with no clear D. The CDR3 consists of 14 residues. The V gene's germline CDR1 is SGHNT and CDR2 YYREEE (reference sequence). The germline V and J ends were trimmed by 4 bases and 1 base, with 11 bases remaining between them.

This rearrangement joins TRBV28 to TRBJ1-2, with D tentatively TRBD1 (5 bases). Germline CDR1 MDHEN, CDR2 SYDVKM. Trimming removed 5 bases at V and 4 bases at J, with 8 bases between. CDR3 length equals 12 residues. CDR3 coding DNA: TGTGCCAGCAGTCCAGGGTCCTATGGCTACACCTTC. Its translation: CASSPGSYGYTF.

The CDR3 sequence: CASSLFLGQGDYGYTF. The CDR3 DNA sequence: TGTGCCAGCAGCTTGTTTTTAGGACAGGGCGACTATGGCTACACCTTC. V gene TRBV5-6 combines with J gene TRBJ1-2; TRBD1 matches at 8 bases. CDR3 length: 16 residues. The germline CDR1 and CDR2 sequences are SGHDT and YYEEEE. V lost 1 base and J lost 3; bases outside the gene matches: 8.

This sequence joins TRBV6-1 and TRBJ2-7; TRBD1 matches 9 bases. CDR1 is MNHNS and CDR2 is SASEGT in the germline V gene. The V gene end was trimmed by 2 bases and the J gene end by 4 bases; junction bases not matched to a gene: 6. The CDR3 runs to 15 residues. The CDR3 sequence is CASSEFRDRVYEQYF. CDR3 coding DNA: TGTGCCAGCAGTGAATTTAGGGACAGGGTTTACGAGCAGTACTTC.

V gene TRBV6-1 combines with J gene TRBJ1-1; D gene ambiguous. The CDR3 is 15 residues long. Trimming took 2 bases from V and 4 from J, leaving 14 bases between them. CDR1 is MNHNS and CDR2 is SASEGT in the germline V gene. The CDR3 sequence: CASSERAGRVTEAFF. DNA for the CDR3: TGTGCCAGCAGTGAACGGGCCGGGAGGGTCACTGAAGCTTTCTTT.

CDR3 DNA: TGTGCCAGTAGTTCGGACAGGGGCTTTTGGGCCCAGCATTTT. Amino acid sequence: CASSSDRGFWAQHF. This chain connects TRBV19 to TRBJ1-5; 9 bases agree with TRBD1. Germline trimming cut 5 bases from V and 11 bases from J; bases unmatched to any gene: 10. The CDR3 has 14 amino acids. The germline V gene encodes CDR1 LNHDA and CDR2 SQIVND (reference sequence).

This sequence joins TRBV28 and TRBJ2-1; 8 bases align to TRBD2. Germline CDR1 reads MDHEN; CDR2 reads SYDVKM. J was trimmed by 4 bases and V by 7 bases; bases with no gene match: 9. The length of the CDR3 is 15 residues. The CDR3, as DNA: TGTGCCAGCACCCGAAGGACTAGCCCTTACAATGAGCAGTTCTTC. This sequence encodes CASTRRTSPYNEQFF.

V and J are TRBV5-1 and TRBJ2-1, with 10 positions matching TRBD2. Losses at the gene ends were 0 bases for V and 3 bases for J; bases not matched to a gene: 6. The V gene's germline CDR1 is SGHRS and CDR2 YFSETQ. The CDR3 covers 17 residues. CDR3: CASSLVSWTSGYNEQFF. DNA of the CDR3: TGCGCCAGCAGCTTGGTTTCCTGGACTAGCGGCTACAATGAGCAGTTCTTC.

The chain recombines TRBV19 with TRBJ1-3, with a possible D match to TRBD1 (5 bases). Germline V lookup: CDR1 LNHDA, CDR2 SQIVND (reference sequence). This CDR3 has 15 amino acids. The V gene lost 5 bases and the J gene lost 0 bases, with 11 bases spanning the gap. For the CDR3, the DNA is TGTGCCAGTAGTGCGGGACGGAACTCTGGAAACACCATATATTTT. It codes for CASSAGRNSGNTIYF.

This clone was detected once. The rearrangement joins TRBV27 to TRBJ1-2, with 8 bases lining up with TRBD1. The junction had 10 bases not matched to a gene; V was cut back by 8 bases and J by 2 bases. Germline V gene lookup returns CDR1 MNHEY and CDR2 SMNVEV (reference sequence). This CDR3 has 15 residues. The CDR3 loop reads CASSTRTGSNYGYTF. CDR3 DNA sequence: TGTGCCAGCTCCACCCGGACAGGGTCCAACTATGGCTACACCTTC.

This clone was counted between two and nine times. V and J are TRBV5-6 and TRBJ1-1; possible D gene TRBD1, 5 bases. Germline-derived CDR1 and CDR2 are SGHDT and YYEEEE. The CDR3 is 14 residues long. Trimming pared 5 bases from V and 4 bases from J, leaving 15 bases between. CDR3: CASRRLQVTTEAFF. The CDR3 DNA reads TGTGCCAGCAGGAGATTACAGGTAACCACTGAAGCTTTCTTT. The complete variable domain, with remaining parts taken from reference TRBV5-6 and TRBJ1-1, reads DAGVTQSPTHLIKTRGQQVTLRCSPKSGHDTVSWYQQALGQGPQFIFQYYEEEERQRGNFPDRFSGHQFPNYSSELNVNALLLGDSALYLCASRRLQVTTEAFFGQGTRLTVV.

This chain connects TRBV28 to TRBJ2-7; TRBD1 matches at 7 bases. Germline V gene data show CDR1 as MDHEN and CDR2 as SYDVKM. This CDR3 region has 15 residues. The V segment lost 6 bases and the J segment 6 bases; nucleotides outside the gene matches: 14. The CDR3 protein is CASSDPGQGVREQYF. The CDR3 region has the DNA TGTGCCAGCAGCGACCCCGGTCAGGGGGTACGCGAGCAGTACTTC.

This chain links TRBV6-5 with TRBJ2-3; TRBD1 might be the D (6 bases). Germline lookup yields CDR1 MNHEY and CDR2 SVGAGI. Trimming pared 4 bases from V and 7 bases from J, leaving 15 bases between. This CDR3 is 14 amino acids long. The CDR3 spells CASSSGTTPNTQYF. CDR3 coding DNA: TGTGCCAGCAGTTCAGGGACAACCCCGAATACGCAGTATTTT.

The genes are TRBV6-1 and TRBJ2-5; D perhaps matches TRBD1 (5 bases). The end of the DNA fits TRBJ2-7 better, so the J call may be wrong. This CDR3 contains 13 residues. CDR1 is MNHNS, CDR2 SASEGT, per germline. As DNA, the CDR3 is TGTGCCAGCAGTGAAGCAGGGGCCGGCGAGCAGTACTTC. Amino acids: CASSEAGAGEQYF.

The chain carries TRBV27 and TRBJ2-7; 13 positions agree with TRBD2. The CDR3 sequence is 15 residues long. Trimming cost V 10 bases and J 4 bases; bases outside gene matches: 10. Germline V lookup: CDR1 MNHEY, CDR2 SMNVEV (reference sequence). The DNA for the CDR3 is TGTGCCACCCGACTACTAGCGGGAGGGAAATACGAGCAGTACTTC. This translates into CATRLLAGGKYEQYF.

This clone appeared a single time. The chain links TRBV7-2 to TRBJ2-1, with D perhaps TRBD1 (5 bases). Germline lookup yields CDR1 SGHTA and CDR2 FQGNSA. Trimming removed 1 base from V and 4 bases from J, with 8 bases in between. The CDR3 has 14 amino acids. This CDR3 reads CASSLEQGYNEQFF. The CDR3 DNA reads TGTGCCAGCAGCTTAGAGCAGGGTTACAATGAGCAGTTCTTC.

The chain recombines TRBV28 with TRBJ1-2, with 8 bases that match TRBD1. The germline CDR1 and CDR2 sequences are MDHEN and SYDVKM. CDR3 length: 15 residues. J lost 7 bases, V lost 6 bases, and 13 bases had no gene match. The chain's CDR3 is CASSPNMQGAGGYTF. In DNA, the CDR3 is TGTGCCAGCAGCCCAAATATGCAGGGGGCTGGTGGCTACACCTTC.

CDR3 DNA: TGTGCCAGCAGTTCCCTGGGACAGCTTACTAACTATGGCTACACCTTC. Protein sequence: CASSSLGQLTNYGYTF. This sequence joins TRBV27 and TRBJ1-2; 7 bases fit TRBD1. Trimming cost V 4 bases and J 0 bases; bases outside gene matches: 8. Germline V gene data show CDR1 as MNHEY and CDR2 as SMNVEV (reference sequence). The CDR3 is 16 amino acids.